The present T cell receptor (beta chain) was sequenced within a study of identifying expanded T cells in peripheral blood (dated by TCRdb to about 2019). Broadly, across the study: Four technical replicates, made by sequencing separate aliquots from the same pool of genomic DNA, were compared pairwise.

TCRbeta CDR3 regions were profiled by bias-controlled multiplex PCR amplification of genomic DNA with the immunoSEQ Assay. For the original study's pipeline: The absolute abundance of each unique TCRbeta CDR3 region was quantified after sequences were collapsed and filtered. Two models were used to test differential abundance: a binomial model (Fisher-equivalent) and a beta-binomial model that adds time-dependent variance fitted from healthy donors. Clones with fewer than 5 combined templates were excluded, and clones with Benjamini-Hochberg FDR below 0.01 were called differentially abundant. Using the form v = (b*log(k)+a)^2, the beta-binomial variance was modeled as a function of the total template count across the two samples. TCRdb's version of the immuneACCESS table is confined to in-frame rearrangements and falls short of the full clone set. An unresolved V gene accounts for under half of the shortfall where checked; the remainder is of unknown origin. V and J calls and clone size are as listed in that table; D and trimming were resolved from the DNA. For this sample there are around 56,000 clones; around 81% appear just once. About a sixth of the sample goes to the ten largest clones.

With regard to this clone: No cognate antigen has been identified for it. Base qualities are not recorded, but no much larger clone differs from it by a single base.

Summary of the overall study and its limitations: Across all healthy-donor time intervals, the beta-binomial model significantly lowered both the number of clones called differentially abundant and the false-positive rate. In all healthy donors, the variance in clone template counts between samples taken around 14 days apart rose significantly as total template count increased. About 1.1 differentially abundant clones were flagged by the binomial model between technical replicates, whereas about 17 and 20 were flagged over approximately two weeks and four weeks, respectively. The authors expected that biological variance in healthy repertoires might rise further over much longer intervals, such as months to years.

During the collection period, no infections or other immune events were recorded for the healthy donors. Time-dependent variance in a beta-binomial model of T-cell clone differential abundance was calibrated using healthy-donor blood repertoires as a training cohort. There were some ten healthy donors in the training cohort, of whom 3 were female and 7 were male. An age range of about 29 to 70 years, with an average of about 45 years, was recorded for the donors. Whole blood was collected from each healthy donor at three time points spaced 2 to 3 weeks apart and obtained from a commercial supplier. For immunosequencing, genomic DNA was extracted from whole blood that had not been sorted. Germline trimming amounts to 4 bases on V and 4 bases on J, with 8 as the count of junction bases outside the gene matches. From the germline V gene, CDR1 is SGHRS and CDR2 is YFSETQ. CDR3 length: 15 amino acids, cysteine to phenylalanine. The CDR3 DNA has 45 bases and is translated from base 1.

The sample taken for sequencing was blood. The V and J segments used are TRBV5-1 and TRBJ1-1, with 9 junctional bases fitting TRBD1. The sequence derives from a person aged 18-70 years in good health. For the CDR3, the sequence is CASSPGTGTGTEAFF. Here is the DNA: TGCGCCAGCAGCCCCGGGACAGGGACGGGCACTGAAGCTTTCTTT.